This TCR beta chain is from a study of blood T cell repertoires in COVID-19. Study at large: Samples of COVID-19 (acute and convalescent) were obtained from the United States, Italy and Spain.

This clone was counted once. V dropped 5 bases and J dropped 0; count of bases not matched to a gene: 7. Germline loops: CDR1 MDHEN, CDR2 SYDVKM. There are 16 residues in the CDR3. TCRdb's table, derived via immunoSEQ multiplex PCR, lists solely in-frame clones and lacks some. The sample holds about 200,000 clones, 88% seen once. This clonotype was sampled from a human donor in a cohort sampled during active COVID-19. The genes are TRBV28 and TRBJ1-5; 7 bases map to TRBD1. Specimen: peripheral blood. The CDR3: CASSPVGTVSNQPQHF. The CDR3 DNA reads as TGTGCCAGCAGTCCCGTCGGGACAGTTAGCAATCAGCCCCAGCATTTT.